Sequencing of this T cell receptor (beta chain) was carried out in a study of blood T cells in healthy people across ages. Study summary: The capture of about one barcoded beta molecule per two T cells was achieved by template switching.

A second 7 to 11 cycle PCR used barcoded and J-beta primers. Each cDNA molecule was tagged by a template-switch adaptor that had 12 random nucleotides. TCRdb re-called the 5' RACE reads through MiXCR, storing one row per CDR3 protein. The data contain 800,000 or so distinct CDR3 sequences, about 46% of them singletons. Healthy Caucasian individuals from Russia aged about 6 to 100 served as donors. PBMCs, at least 6 million per sample, were isolated. V lost 6 bases, J lost 13 bases, and 22 bases lay in between. The CDR3 length is 13 residues. Germline values: CDR1 DFQATT, CDR2 SNEGSKA (reference sequence).

What was sequenced was blood. The chain carries TRBV20-1 and TRBJ2-1, with D tentatively TRBD1 (6 bases). This sequence originates from an elderly man in good health. The CDR3 region has the DNA TGCAGTGCCCTGGCGACAGGCACTGAGACCCAGTTCTTC. Amino acids: CSALATGTETQFF.